This T cell receptor (beta chain) came from a study of blood T cells in healthy people across ages. On the study more broadly: About one barcoded beta molecule per two T cells was the capture yield of template switching. Study outcomes and limitations: The recorded TCR beta diversity per million T cells decreased in a roughly linear manner with age.

The V end lost 4 bases, the J end lost 4 bases, and 14 bases lay between the germline ends. Germline CDR1 reads SGHTA; CDR2 reads FQGNSA. The CDR3 runs to 14 residues. Extractions gave at least 5.5 micrograms of total RNA per sample. Using a J-beta primer mix together with a sample-barcoded 5' primer, a second PCR was run for roughly 6 to 12 cycles. The yield of each sample was at least 2.5 million CDR3-containing paired-end reads. TCRdb fed the 5' RACE reads into MiXCR, producing one record per CDR3 protein. The table has about 1.6 million distinct CDR3 sequences, 30% to 35% seen once. A word on this clonotype: Its antigen remains unidentified.

Source material: blood. This sequence was found in a woman in her 30s in good health. The rearrangement links TRBV7-2 to TRBJ2-7, with a weak D call TRBD1 (5 bases). In nucleotides, the CDR3 is TGTGCCAGCAGCTCCCGCAGGGAAACTTACGAGCAGTACTTC. Protein: CASSSRRETYEQYF.